This T cell receptor (beta chain) was captured by sequencing in a study of shared clonotypes between healthy human individuals. Study-level findings and limits: It was observed that roughly 4.8% of naive CD4 clonotypes were shared across several donors.

With regard to this clone: Its antigen is still unknown.

A CD45RA-negative memory subset and a CD45RA+ naive subset were separated from the CD4+ cells. Authors' methods: Quality scores were absent from the junction-only immunoSEQ sequences, so filtering differed. Sequencing was performed with immunoSEQ multiplex PCR; in TCRdb, only in-frame clones are kept and a portion is missing. V and J calls and clone size are as listed in that table; D and trimming were resolved from the DNA. The sample holds around 1.4 million clones, less than 99% seen once. The CDR3 consists of 13 residues. From germline, CDR1 is SNHLY and CDR2 FYNNEI. Germline trimming cut 11 bases from V and 4 bases from J; bases unmatched to any gene: 6.

This sequence was found in a man aged 25 to 40 in good health. The chain employs TRBV2 and TRBJ2-1, with 9 nucleotides matching TRBD2. The material sequenced was naive CD4+ T cells sorted from blood. Indicated subset: CD45RA+ positively selected. The CDR3 DNA reads as TGTGCCGGCGCTAGCGGGACGTACAATGAGCAGTTCTTC. It yields the protein CAGASGTYNEQFF.